The 30 T cell receptor beta chains given below trace back to one sample, sequenced in a study of cytomegalovirus exposure and HLA in healthy donors. PCR used 60 Vbeta primers and 13 Jbeta primers. Sequencing used immunoSEQ multiplex PCR; TCRdb keeps in-frame clones, though not all of them. The table has roughly 100,000 clones, around 57% seen once. Material: PBMCs. These receptors came from a human donor in good health.

This clone was observed a handful of times. The chain joins TRBV28 to TRBJ2-7, with a possible D match to TRBD2 (6 bases). Trimming removed 5 bases from V and 2 bases from J, with 10 bases in between. Per germline, CDR1 MDHEN and CDR2 SYDVKM. The CDR3 is 13 amino acids. For the CDR3, the DNA is TGTGCCAGCAGTGGCGGGACTCCCTACGAGCAGTACTTC. Encoded protein: CASSGGTPYEQYF.

The rearrangement uses TRBV2 and TRBJ2-3; a weak D match, TRBD2 (7 bases). The CDR3 covers 14 residues. V shed 7 bases and J shed 4 bases, with 15 bases lying between them. Germline V gives CDR1 SNHLY, CDR2 FYNNEI. For the CDR3, the DNA is TGTGCCAGCACCAAGGGGGGGGGTTCAGATACGCAGTATTTT. Translated: CASTKGGGSDTQYF.

On this clone itself: One end of the junction is discordant with germline, which a read error may explain. The chain has TRBV9 and TRBJ2-7; 10 bases are shared with TRBD2. This CDR3 has 15 amino acids. Per the germline V gene, CDR1 is SGDLS and CDR2 is YYNGEE. CDR3 in amino acids: CVSSPLLAGVVEQYF. The CDR3 nucleotides are TGTGTCAGCAGCCCCCTTCTAGCGGGAGTTGTCGAGCAGTACTTC.

V usage is TRBV14 and J usage is TRBJ2-1; the D gene is possibly TRBD2 (6 bases). V dropped 4 bases and J dropped 3 bases, with 13 bases sitting between them. The V gene's germline CDR1 is SGHDN and CDR2 FVKESK. The CDR3 has 15 residues. The CDR3 spells CASSPTGDVYNEQFF. The DNA for the CDR3 is TGTGCCAGCAGCCCGACGGGAGATGTCTACAATGAGCAGTTCTTC.

This chain connects TRBV18 to TRBJ1-2; D is uncertain. With 3 bases removed from V and 4 bases from J, the gap between germline ends came to 12 bases. Germline CDR1 reads KGHSH; CDR2 reads LQKENI. CDR3 length equals 14 residues. The CDR3 sequence: CASSPSQGGYGYTF. The CDR3 nucleotides are TGTGCCAGCTCACCGTCCCAAGGAGGCTATGGCTACACCTTC.

This clone was counted only a few times. The chain recombines TRBV7-6 with TRBJ2-3, with D perhaps matching TRBD2 (6 bases). Per the germline V gene, CDR1 is SGHVS and CDR2 is FNYEAQ. There are 14 residues in the CDR3. The V end lost 0 bases, the J end lost 6 bases, and 10 bases lay between the germline ends. The DNA for the CDR3 is TGTGCCAGCAGCTTAGCAGGGAGGCAGGATACGCAGTATTTT. It codes for CASSLAGRQDTQYF.

A note on this clone: The same CDR3 is also encoded by other DNA sequences in this sample. The chain links TRBV4-1 to TRBJ1-5; D ambiguous. V was shortened by 3 bases and J by 4 bases, with 10 bases between the two germline ends. CDR3 length: 14 amino acids. CDR1 MGHRA and CDR2 YSYEKL come from the germline V gene. The CDR3 spells CASSQRDSNQPQHF. The CDR3 DNA reads TGCGCCAGCAGCCAGAGAGATAGTAATCAGCCCCAGCATTTT.

The J gene is TRBJ2-7, the V gene TRBV7-8; TRBD2 agrees at 7 bases. V gave up 1 base and J gave up 12 bases; unmatched junction bases: 18. CDR3 length: 16 amino acids. The germline V gene encodes CDR1 SGHVS and CDR2 FQNEAQ. The CDR3 region has the DNA TGTGCCAGCAGCTTAGTTAAAGTCGGCCTAGCGGAACCTGCGTACTTC. Encoded protein: CASSLVKVGLAEPAYF.

The chain couples TRBV27 to TRBJ2-7; maybe TRBD2 (7 bases). The CDR3 sequence is 16 residues long. CDR1 and CDR2 (germline): MNHEY, SMNVEV (reference sequence). Trimming cost V 4 bases and J 2 bases, with 18 bases left between them. CDR3 in DNA: TGTGCCAGCAGTTGGGGCCGGGGGCGGGAGACCTACGAGCAGTACTTC. Translated: CASSWGRGRETYEQYF.

This clone was detected only a few times. V gene TRBV6-1 combines with J gene TRBJ2-1; the match to TRBD2 covers 9 bases. CDR1 is MNHNS and CDR2 is SASEGT in the germline V gene. Losses at the gene ends were 8 bases for V and 6 bases for J; bases not matched to a gene: 5. The CDR3 has 13 residues. This chain's CDR3 is CASLAGKFNEQFF. The CDR3, as DNA: TGTGCCAGCCTAGCGGGAAAATTCAATGAGCAGTTCTTC.

This clone occurred once. This chain uses TRBV18 with TRBJ1-1; no clear D gene. The germline gives CDR1 KGHSH, CDR2 LQKENI. The V gene lost 3 bases and the J gene lost 1 base, with 9 bases spanning the gap. The CDR3 runs 14 residues. CDR3 sequence: CASSPSAKNTEAFF. The CDR3 DNA reads TGTGCCAGCTCACCTTCAGCGAAGAACACTGAAGCTTTCTTT. Complete variable domain (other parts from reference TRBV18 and TRBJ1-1): NAGVMQNPRHLVRRRGQEARLRCSPMKGHSHVYWYRQLPEEGLKFMVYLQKENIIDESGMPKERFSAEFPKEGPSILRIQQVVRGDSAAYFCASSPSAKNTEAFFGQGTRLTVV.

The chain employs TRBV30 and TRBJ1-5, with 8 bases identical to TRBD1. Unmatched junction bases numbered 6, after V lost 2 bases and J lost 3 bases. Germline assignment: CDR1 GTSNPN and CDR2 SVGIG (reference sequence). CDR3 length: 15 residues. The CDR3: CAWSYGTGLNQPQHF. In DNA form, the CDR3 reads TGTGCCTGGAGTTATGGGACAGGCCTCAATCAGCCCCAGCATTTT.

The chain's CDR3 is CASSSYRVSKTEAFF. In nucleotides, the CDR3 is TGTGCCAGCAGCTCCTACAGGGTGTCGAAAACTGAAGCTTTCTTT. The rearrangement joins TRBV7-2 to TRBJ1-1; TRBD1 might be the D (6 bases). V gave up 4 bases and J gave up 5 bases, with 17 bases separating them. Germline CDR1 and CDR2: SGHTA and FQGNSA. This CDR3 is built from 15 residues.

This rearrangement joins TRBV7-3 to TRBJ2-7; 8 bases match TRBD1. CDR1 and CDR2 from the germline V gene are SGHTA and FQGTGA. Trimming at V came to 4 bases and at J to 5 bases, leaving 4 bases not matched to a gene. CDR3 size: 13 residues. CDR3 nucleotides: TGTGCCAGCAGCTCCCAGGGGGCGGACGAGCAGTACTTC. Amino acids: CASSSQGADEQYF.

The genes are TRBV2 and TRBJ2-7; D is perhaps TRBD2 (6 bases). Germline CDR1 is SNHLY and CDR2 is FYNNEI. The ends were cut back, 2 bases at V and 3 bases at J, with 14 bases in the middle. CDR3 length: 15 residues. The CDR3 region is CASSESRGTDYEQYF. The CDR3 DNA sequence: TGTGCCAGCAGTGAATCTCGTGGGACTGACTACGAGCAGTACTTC.

The CDR3 sequence: CASSLGRTNTGELFF. CDR3 nucleotide sequence: TGTGCCAGCAGCTTAGGCAGGACGAACACCGGGGAGCTGTTTTTT. The chain is built from TRBV7-9 and TRBJ2-2; the D is unclear. Trimming left V 1 base short and J 0 bases short, with 6 bases between. Germline V gene data show CDR1 as SEHNR and CDR2 as FQNEAQ (reference sequence). CDR3 length equals 15 residues.

The chain uses TRBV28 and TRBJ1-4; tentative D call: TRBD1 (6 bases). Trimming took off 6 bases at V and 7 bases at J, with 15 bases between the two ends. The V gene's germline CDR1 is MDHEN and CDR2 SYDVKM. CDR3 size: 14 residues. This CDR3 reads CASRTGIGAEKLFF. Here the CDR3 DNA reads TGTGCCAGCAGAACAGGGATTGGGGCTGAAAAACTGTTTTTT.

The chain uses TRBV6-5 and TRBJ1-1; a possible D gene is TRBD1 (6 bases). This CDR3 region has 14 residues. V lost 6 bases and J 1 base, leaving 12 bases between the germline ends. Looked up from germline, CDR1 is MNHEY and CDR2 is SVGAGI. DNA of the CDR3: TGTGCCAGCAGCTACGGACAGTCGAACACTGAAGCTTTCTTT. Amino acids: CASSYGQSNTEAFF.

This clone was seen more than once but under ten times. This chain links TRBV13 with TRBJ2-7; the D gene is possibly TRBD2 (6 bases). The V gene's germline CDR1 is PRHDT and CDR2 FYEKMQ (reference sequence). Trimming removed 4 bases from V and 6 bases from J, with 16 bases in between. The CDR3 sequence is 14 residues long. This chain's CDR3 is CASSSGLAPGEQYF. The DNA of the CDR3 is TGTGCCAGCAGCTCGGGACTGGCCCCGGGCGAGCAGTACTTC.

In this sample, this clone turned up a few times. This sequence joins TRBV4-1 and TRBJ2-2; TRBD2 matches at 8 bases. The length of the CDR3 is 16 residues. CDR1 MGHRA and CDR2 YSYEKL come from the germline V gene. The J segment lost 5 bases and the V segment lost 4 bases, leaving 9 bases of the junction unmatched. CDR3 residues: CASSPFVRGGTGELFF. CDR3 sequence (DNA): TGCGCCAGCAGCCCCTTTGTCCGGGGGGGGACCGGGGAGCTGTTTTTT.

This clone was seen more than once but under ten times. This chain connects TRBV6-5 to TRBJ2-7; 8 nucleotides align to TRBD2. Germline CDR1 is MNHEY and CDR2 is SVGAGI. Germline trimming cut 5 bases from V and 2 bases from J; bases unmatched to any gene: 8. The CDR3 is made up of 15 amino acids. CDR3 sequence reads: CASSQKLSGTYEQYF. The CDR3 DNA sequence: TGTGCCAGCAGTCAAAAACTTAGCGGGACCTACGAGCAGTACTTC.

CDR3: CASGPEASGSTDTQYF. The CDR3 DNA reads as TGTGCCAGCGGCCCGGAGGCTAGCGGGAGCACAGATACGCAGTATTTT. The V and J genes are TRBV11-2 and TRBJ2-3; TRBD2 aligns across 8 bases. The CDR3 consists of 16 residues. Trimming at V came to 8 bases and at J to 0 bases, leaving 10 bases not matched to a gene. Germline CDR1 is SGHAT and CDR2 is FQNNGV. The whole variable domain, filled in from reference TRBV11-2 and TRBJ2-3, reads EAGVAQSPRYKIIEKRQSVAFWCNPISGHATLYWYQQILGQGPKLLIQFQNNGVVDDSQLPKDRFSAERLKGVDSTLKIQPAKLEDSAVYLCASGPEASGSTDTQYFGPGTRLTVL.

The V and J genes are TRBV5-1 and TRBJ2-3; 10 bases match TRBD2. The CDR3 loop spans 14 amino acids. Looked up from germline, CDR1 is SGHRS and CDR2 is YFSETQ. The V segment lost 2 bases and the J segment 7 bases; nucleotides outside the gene matches: 4. The CDR3 nucleotides read TGCGCCAGCAGCTTAGCGGGAGGGGAAAATACGCAGTATTTT. This codes for CASSLAGGENTQYF.

The chain uses TRBV15 and TRBJ2-7; 7 bases align to TRBD1. CDR1 LNHNV and CDR2 YYDKDF come from the germline V gene (reference sequence). Germline trimming cut 3 bases from V and 5 bases from J; bases unmatched to any gene: 10. CDR3 size: 15 residues. CDR3 region: CATSSYRQGPDEQYF. In nucleotides, the CDR3 is TGTGCCACCAGCAGCTACAGACAGGGCCCCGACGAGCAGTACTTC.

This clone appeared a few times. The chain combines TRBV7-2 with TRBJ2-7; unclear D gene. The CDR3 is made up of 16 amino acids. V was cut by 4 bases and J by 3 bases, with 19 bases left in between. Germline CDR1 is SGHTA and CDR2 is FQGNSA. The CDR3 loop is CASSYTTDTYLYEQYF. The CDR3 coding sequence is TGTGCCAGCAGCTACACCACAGACACGTACCTCTACGAGCAGTACTTC.

The chain employs TRBV19 and TRBJ1-1, with 8 bases that match TRBD1. V shed 5 bases and J 4 bases; nucleotides not matched to a gene: 12. Germline V gives CDR1 LNHDA, CDR2 SQIVND (reference sequence). The length of the CDR3 is 16 residues. CDR3 sequence: CASSSTPDRAFTEAFF. CDR3 nucleotide sequence: TGTGCCAGTAGTTCAACCCCGGACAGGGCTTTCACTGAAGCTTTCTTT.

V and J are TRBV6-1 and TRBJ2-1; 8 bases map to TRBD1. The CDR3 has 15 residues. J gave up 7 bases and V 6 bases, and 11 bases lay outside the gene matches. The germline V gene encodes CDR1 MNHNS and CDR2 SASEGT. The CDR3, as DNA: TGTGCCAGCAGCCCATCGCAGGGGGCTGTTAATGAGCAGTTCTTC. Protein: CASSPSQGAVNEQFF.

The J gene is TRBJ1-2, the V gene TRBV14; TRBD1 might be the D (6 bases). This CDR3 spans 13 amino acids. Germline V gene lookup returns CDR1 SGHDN and CDR2 FVKESK. Trimming left V 1 base short and J 4 bases short, with 7 bases between. The CDR3 coding sequence is TGTGCCAGCAGCCAAGCAGGGGTCTATGGCTACACCTTC. Translation gives CASSQAGVYGYTF.

A word on this clone: The CDR3 carries no conserved terminal phenylalanine or tryptophan, so it likely arises from a read error. The V gene is TRBV19, the J gene TRBJ1-1; D is perhaps TRBD1 (6 bases). The CDR3 consists of 14 residues. Trimming took 7 bases from V and 5 from J, leaving 17 bases between them. Germline V gene lookup returns CDR1 LNHDA and CDR2 SQIVND (reference sequence). CDR3 protein: CASNTLDRQTEAFS. CDR3 sequence (DNA): TGTGCCAGTAATACACTCGACAGGCAAACTGAAGCTTTCTCT.

This clone appeared once. The chain links TRBV15 to TRBJ1-4; unclear D gene. V lost 1 base, J lost 0 bases, and 3 bases lay in between. Looked up from germline, CDR1 is LNHNV and CDR2 is YYDKDF (reference sequence). The CDR3 extends over 14 amino acids. CDR3 in amino acids: CATSRAATNEKLFF. As DNA, the CDR3 is TGTGCCACCAGCAGAGCCGCAACTAATGAAAAACTGTTTTTT.